The 5 T cell receptor beta chains below all came from one sample that was sequenced in a study of Ad26.COV2.S vaccination and SARS-CoV-2 variants. TCRdb's copy holds only in-frame clones and misses some; the assay was immunoSEQ multiplex PCR. Here the sample spans 410,000 or so clones, 75% to 95% being singletons. Treatment noted: some 19 received Ad26.COV2.S at low or high dose, single or two shots; roughly 5 received placebo; per-sample allocation not given. Samples analyzed were those drawn on day 63 after the first vaccine or placebo injection. The sample was peripheral blood, taken in a trial of Ad26.COV2.S vaccine versus placebo. The receptors stem from a person aged 18-65 years who received the Ad26.COV2.S COVID-19 vaccine or a placebo.

This clone came up once. The chain joins TRBV29-1 to TRBJ2-1; D is unclear. CDR1 and CDR2 (germline): SQVTM, ANQGSEA. The V end lost 7 bases, the J end lost 4 bases, and 20 bases lay between the germline ends. This CDR3 has 15 amino acids. The CDR3 bases are TGCAGCGGGTTAGGAGCGCACTCCCTTTACAATGAGCAGTTCTTC. As protein: CSGLGAHSLYNEQFF.

The chain is built from TRBV30 and TRBJ1-3, with D tentatively TRBD1 (5 bases). Trimming shortened V by 0 bases and J by 0 bases, and 9 bases separated the two germline ends. Per the germline V gene, CDR1 is GTSNPN and CDR2 is SVGIG (reference sequence). The CDR3 runs 15 residues. The CDR3 DNA sequence: TGTGCCTGGAGTGTAAGGAGGGGCTCTGGAAACACCATATATTTT. Protein sequence: CAWSVRRGSGNTIYF.

CDR3 nucleotide sequence: TGCAGCGTTGAGATAGCGGGAGGCTCCTACGAGCAGTACTTC. This codes for CSVEIAGGSYEQYF. V and J are TRBV29-1 and TRBJ2-7; 10 bases fit TRBD2. CDR3 size: 14 residues. Germline V lookup: CDR1 SQVTM, CDR2 ANQGSEA. V lost 3 bases, J lost 0 bases, and 2 bases stayed unmatched.

The genes are TRBV21-1 and TRBJ1-2; the DNA was not used to check the table's D call, TRBD1. TRBV21-1 is noted as a pseudogene. This CDR3 region has 17 residues. The CDR3 region has the DNA TGTGCCAGCAGCAAATCACCCAGACAGGAACCTAACTATGGCTACACCTTC. This sequence encodes CASSKSPRQEPNYGYTF.

This rearrangement joins TRBV7-9 to TRBJ1-4; no definite D call. CDR1 is SEHNR, CDR2 FQNEAQ, per germline (reference sequence). This CDR3 is built from 12 residues. V lost 5 bases and J lost 7, with 8 bases in between. Written as DNA, the CDR3 is TGTGCCAGCAGCCAATCAGGTGAAAAACTGTTTTTT. Translating it yields CASSQSGEKLFF.